This is a list of T cell receptor beta chains from one sample in a study of shared clonotypes between healthy human individuals. Here immunoSEQ multiplex PCR was the method, and the copy in TCRdb shows in-frame clones only, minus some. Here the sample spans under 650,000 clones, less than 96% being singletons. The sequenced sample consisted of naive CD4+ T cells sorted from blood. The receptors stem from a woman aged 30 to 39 in good health. Each CDR3 is given with its conserved first and last residue.

v_call	j_call	cdr3_aa
TRBV28	TRBJ2-4	CASSSSGTDKNIQYF
TRBV2	TRBJ2-7	CASSEMLQGGYEQYF
TRBV6-1	TRBJ1-4	CASSEAKNRWAFDNEKLFF
TRBV2	TRBJ2-3	CASKIGGGTDTQYF
TRBV5-6	TRBJ2-1	CASSFFTSSYNEQFF
TRBV18	TRBJ2-2	CASSLLGGRTGELFF
TRBV13	TRBJ2-3	CASSLVRQGPDTQYF
TRBV7-2	TRBJ2-5	CASNFLETQYF
TRBV4-1	TRBJ2-1	CASRGTSGSASNEQFF
TRBV6-1	TRBJ1-2	CASRKTGTGNYGYTF
TRBV5-1	TRBJ2-1	CASSQRQGLYNEQFF